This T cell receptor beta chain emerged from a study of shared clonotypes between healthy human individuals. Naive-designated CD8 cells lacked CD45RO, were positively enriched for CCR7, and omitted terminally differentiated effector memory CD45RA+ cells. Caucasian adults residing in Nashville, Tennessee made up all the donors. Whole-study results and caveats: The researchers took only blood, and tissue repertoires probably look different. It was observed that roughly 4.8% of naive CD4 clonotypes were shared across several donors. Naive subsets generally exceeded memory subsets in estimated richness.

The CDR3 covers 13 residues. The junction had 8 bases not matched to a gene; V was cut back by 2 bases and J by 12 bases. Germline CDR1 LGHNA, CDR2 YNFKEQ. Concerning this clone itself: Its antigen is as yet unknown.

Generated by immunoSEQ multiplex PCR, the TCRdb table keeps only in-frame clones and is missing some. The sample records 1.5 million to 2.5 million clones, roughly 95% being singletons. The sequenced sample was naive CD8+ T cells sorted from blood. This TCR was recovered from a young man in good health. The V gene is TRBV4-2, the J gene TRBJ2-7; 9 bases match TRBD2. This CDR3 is CASSQLAGGVRYF. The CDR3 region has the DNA TGTGCCAGCAGCCAACTCGCGGGAGGGGTCCGGTACTTC.